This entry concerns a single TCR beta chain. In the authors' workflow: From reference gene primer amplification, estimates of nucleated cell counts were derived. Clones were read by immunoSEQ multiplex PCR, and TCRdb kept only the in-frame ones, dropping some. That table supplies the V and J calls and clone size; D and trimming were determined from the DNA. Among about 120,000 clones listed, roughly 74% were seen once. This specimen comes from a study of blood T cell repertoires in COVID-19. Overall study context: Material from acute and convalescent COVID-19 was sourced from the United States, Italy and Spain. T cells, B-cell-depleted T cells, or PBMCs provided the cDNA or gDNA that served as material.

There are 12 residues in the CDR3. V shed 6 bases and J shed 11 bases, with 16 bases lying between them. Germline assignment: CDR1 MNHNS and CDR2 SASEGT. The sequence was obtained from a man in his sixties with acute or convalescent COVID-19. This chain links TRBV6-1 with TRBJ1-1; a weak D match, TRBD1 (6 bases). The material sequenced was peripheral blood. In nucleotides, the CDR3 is TGTGCCAGCAGCGGAGGACAGCGTGGGGCTTTCTTT. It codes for CASSGGQRGAFF.